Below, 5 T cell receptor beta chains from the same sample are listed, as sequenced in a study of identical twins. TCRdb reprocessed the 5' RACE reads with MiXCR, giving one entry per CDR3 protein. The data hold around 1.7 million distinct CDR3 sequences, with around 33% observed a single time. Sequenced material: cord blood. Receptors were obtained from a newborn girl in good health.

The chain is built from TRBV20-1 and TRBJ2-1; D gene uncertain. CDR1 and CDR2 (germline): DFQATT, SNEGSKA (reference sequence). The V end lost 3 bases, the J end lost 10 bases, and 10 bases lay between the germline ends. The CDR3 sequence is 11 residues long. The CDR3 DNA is TGCAGTGCTAGTTTCGCGAGGGAGCAGTTCTTC. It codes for CSASFAREQFF.

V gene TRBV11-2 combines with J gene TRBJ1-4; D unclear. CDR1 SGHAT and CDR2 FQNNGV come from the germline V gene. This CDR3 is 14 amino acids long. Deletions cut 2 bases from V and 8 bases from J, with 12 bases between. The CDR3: CASSLPAGNEKLFF. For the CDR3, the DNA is TGTGCCAGCAGCTTACCAGCGGGGAACGAAAAACTGTTTTTT.

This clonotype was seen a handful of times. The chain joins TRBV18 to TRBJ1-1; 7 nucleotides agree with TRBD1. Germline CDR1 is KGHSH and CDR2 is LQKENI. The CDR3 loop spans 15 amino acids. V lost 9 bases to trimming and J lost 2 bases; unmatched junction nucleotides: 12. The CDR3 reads CASRETGQVNTEAFF. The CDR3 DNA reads TGTGCCAGTAGAGAGACCGGACAGGTCAACACTGAAGCTTTCTTT.

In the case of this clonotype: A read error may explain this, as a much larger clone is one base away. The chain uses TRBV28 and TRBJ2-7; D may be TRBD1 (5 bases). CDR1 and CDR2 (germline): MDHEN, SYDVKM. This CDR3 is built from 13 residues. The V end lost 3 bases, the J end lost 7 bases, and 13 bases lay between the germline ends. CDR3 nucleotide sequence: TGTGCCAGCAGTTTCAGGGTAGGCAATGAGCAGTACTTC. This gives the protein CASSFRVGNEQYF.

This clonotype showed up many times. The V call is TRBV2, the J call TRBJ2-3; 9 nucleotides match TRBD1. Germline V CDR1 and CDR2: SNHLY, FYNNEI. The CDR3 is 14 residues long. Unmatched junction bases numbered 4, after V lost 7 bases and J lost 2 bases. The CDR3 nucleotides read TGTGCCAGCACCGGACAGGGGACCACAGATACGCAGTATTTT. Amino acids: CASTGQGTTDTQYF.